This is a list of T cell receptor beta chains from one sample in a study of cytomegalovirus exposure and HLA in healthy donors. The repertoire was sequenced with immunoSEQ multiplex PCR; TCRdb's copy has only in-frame clones and lacks some. The sample includes about 100,000 clones, about 77% of them seen just once. Sequencing was carried out using PBMCs. These receptors were taken from a woman under 30 in good health and CMV-seropositive. Each CDR3 is given with its conserved first and last residue. D genes are given only for firm matches. A clone size is listed for some rows: how often the clone was seen (once, few, many), or a class if it is expanded.

V gene: TRBV7-3; D gene: TRBD2; J gene: TRBJ2-2; clone size: NA; CDR3 length: 16; CDR3 protein: CASSLAAGGGTGELFF; CDR3 DNA: TGTGCCAGCAGTTTAGCAGCGGGAGGGGGAACCGGGGAGCTGTTTTTT
V gene: TRBV11-2; D gene: TRBD2; J gene: TRBJ2-3; clone size: NA; CDR3 length: 18; CDR3 protein: CASTLAGRAGGLADTQYF; CDR3 DNA: TGTGCCAGCACCCTAGCGGGGAGGGCAGGGGGGCTCGCAGATACGCAGTATTTT
V gene: TRBV29-1; D gene: TRBD2; J gene: TRBJ2-1; clone size: few; CDR3 length: 18; CDR3 protein: CSVVSTSGRVLAPKEQFF; CDR3 DNA: TGCAGCGTTGTATCTACTAGCGGGAGGGTCCTTGCTCCTAAAGAGCAGTTCTTC
V gene: TRBV13; D gene: TRBD2; J gene: TRBJ2-5; clone size: NA; CDR3 length: 18; CDR3 protein: CASSLANPLAGRLETQYF; CDR3 DNA: TGTGCCAGCAGCTTAGCAAACCCTCTAGCGGGAAGATTAGAGACCCAGTACTTC
V gene: TRBV30; D gene: TRBD1; J gene: TRBJ2-7; clone size: NA; CDR3 length: 15; CDR3 protein: CASDGEGQGVDEQYF; CDR3 DNA: TGTGCTTCGGACGGAGAAGGACAGGGGGTAGACGAGCAGTACTTC
V gene: TRBV18; D gene: TRBD1; J gene: TRBJ1-4; clone size: few; CDR3 length: 15; CDR3 protein: CASSPGQGKGEKLFF; CDR3 DNA: TGTGCCAGCTCACCTGGACAGGGGAAAGGTGAAAAACTGTTTTTT
V gene: TRBV6-6; D gene: TRBD1; J gene: TRBJ1-5; clone size: NA; CDR3 length: 14; CDR3 protein: CASKGAFGNQPQHF; CDR3 DNA: TGTGCCAGCAAGGGGGCATTCGGCAATCAGCCCCAGCATTTT
V gene: TRBV10-3; D gene: NA; J gene: TRBJ2-3; clone size: NA; CDR3 length: 14; CDR3 protein: CAISARTSTDTQYF; CDR3 DNA: TGTGCCATCAGTGCCCGTACTAGCACAGATACGCAGTATTTT
V gene: TRBV5-1; D gene: NA; J gene: TRBJ1-2; clone size: NA; CDR3 length: 13; CDR3 protein: CASSFSGEDGYTF; CDR3 DNA: TGCGCCAGCAGCTTCTCCGGGGAAGATGGCTACACCTTC
V gene: TRBV30; D gene: TRBD1; J gene: TRBJ2-7; clone size: NA; CDR3 length: 13; CDR3 protein: CAWRRTGAYEQYF; CDR3 DNA: TGTGCCTGGAGACGGACAGGGGCCTACGAGCAGTACTTC
V gene: TRBV4-1; D gene: TRBD2; J gene: TRBJ2-2; clone size: NA; CDR3 length: 16; CDR3 protein: CASSQRGGSGTGELFF; CDR3 DNA: TGCGCCAGCAGCCAAAGGGGCGGGAGCGGTACCGGGGAGCTGTTTTTT
V gene: TRBV5-5; D gene: NA; J gene: TRBJ2-7; clone size: NA; CDR3 length: 15; CDR3 protein: CASSLILREGYEQYF; CDR3 DNA: TGTGCCAGCAGCTTGATTCTTCGGGAAGGCTACGAGCAGTACTTC
V gene: TRBV27; D gene: TRBD2; J gene: TRBJ2-1; clone size: NA; CDR3 length: 19; CDR3 protein: CASSLSIGTSGSSYNEQFF; CDR3 DNA: TGTGCCAGCAGTTTATCGATAGGGACTAGCGGGAGTTCCTACAATGAGCAGTTCTTC
V gene: TRBV9; D gene: TRBD2; J gene: TRBJ2-3; clone size: NA; CDR3 length: 15; CDR3 protein: CASSVDAGVEDTQYF; CDR3 DNA: TGTGCCAGCAGCGTAGACGCGGGAGTGGAAGATACGCAGTATTTT
V gene: TRBV19; D gene: NA; J gene: TRBJ2-1; clone size: NA; CDR3 length: 15; CDR3 protein: CASSEGLPSYNEQFF; CDR3 DNA: TGTGCCAGTAGTGAGGGACTCCCCTCCTACAATGAGCAGTTCTTC
V gene: TRBV19; D gene: NA; J gene: TRBJ1-4; clone size: few; CDR3 length: 15; CDR3 protein: CASSMGGSHNEKLFF; CDR3 DNA: TGTGCCAGTAGTATGGGGGGATCTCATAATGAAAAACTGTTTTTT
V gene: TRBV29-1; D gene: NA; J gene: TRBJ2-7; clone size: NA; CDR3 length: 14; CDR3 protein: CSVETPGTRYEQYF; CDR3 DNA: TGCAGCGTTGAAACGCCAGGCACTCGTTACGAGCAGTACTTC
V gene: TRBV19; D gene: NA; J gene: TRBJ2-7; clone size: once; CDR3 length: 13; CDR3 protein: CASSSRSGNEQYF; CDR3 DNA: TGTGCCAGTAGTTCCAGGTCGGGGAACGAGCAGTACTTC
V gene: TRBV30; D gene: NA; J gene: TRBJ1-4; clone size: NA; CDR3 length: 16; CDR3 protein: CAWTPDSTLANEKLFF; CDR3 DNA: TGTGCCTGGACCCCGGACAGTACCCTGGCTAATGAAAAACTGTTTTTT
V gene: TRBV27; D gene: TRBD2; J gene: TRBJ2-7; clone size: NA; CDR3 length: 13; CDR3 protein: CASSTGTTYEQYF; CDR3 DNA: TGTGCCAGCAGTACTGGGACTACCTACGAGCAGTACTTC
V gene: TRBV4-2; D gene: NA; J gene: TRBJ1-1; clone size: NA; CDR3 length: 14; CDR3 protein: CASSREGMNTEAFF; CDR3 DNA: TGTGCCAGCAGCCGTGAGGGAATGAACACTGAAGCTTTCTTT
V gene: TRBV18; D gene: NA; J gene: TRBJ1-3; clone size: NA; CDR3 length: 16; CDR3 protein: CASSPRTESSGNTIYF; CDR3 DNA: TGTGCCAGCTCACCCCGGACAGAGAGCTCTGGAAACACCATATATTTT
V gene: TRBV10-3; D gene: TRBD2; J gene: TRBJ2-1; clone size: NA; CDR3 length: 17; CDR3 protein: CAISEGAGGPRENEQFF; CDR3 DNA: TGTGCCATCAGTGAGGGAGCGGGAGGGCCGAGAGAAAATGAGCAGTTCTTC
V gene: TRBV5-1; D gene: NA; J gene: TRBJ1-1; clone size: NA; CDR3 length: 14; CDR3 protein: CASSPGTGCLEAFF; CDR3 DNA: TGCGCCAGCAGCCCGGGAACAGGGTGCCTCGAAGCTTTCTTT
V gene: TRBV5-4; D gene: TRBD2; J gene: TRBJ2-1; clone size: NA; CDR3 length: 16; CDR3 protein: CASSLDALAEYNEQFF; CDR3 DNA: TGTGCCAGCAGCTTGGACGCACTAGCGGAGTACAATGAGCAGTTCTTC
V gene: TRBV28; D gene: TRBD1; J gene: TRBJ2-7; clone size: NA; CDR3 length: 12; CDR3 protein: CASSGDSYEQYF; CDR3 DNA: TGTGCCAGCAGTGGGGACAGTTACGAGCAGTACTTC
V gene: TRBV28; D gene: TRBD1; J gene: TRBJ2-7; clone size: NA; CDR3 length: 15; CDR3 protein: CASSSPGQGAYEQYF; CDR3 DNA: TGTGCCAGCAGTTCACCAGGACAGGGGGCCTACGAGCAGTACTTC
V gene: TRBV5-5; D gene: TRBD2; J gene: TRBJ2-2; clone size: few; CDR3 length: 20; CDR3 protein: CASTPRTLLAGGLNTGELFF; CDR3 DNA: TGTGCCAGCACCCCCCGCACTCTACTAGCGGGAGGCCTTAACACCGGGGAGCTGTTTTTT
V gene: TRBV28; D gene: NA; J gene: TRBJ2-6; clone size: NA; CDR3 length: 15; CDR3 protein: CASTEVLSGANVLTF; CDR3 DNA: TGTGCCAGCACCGAGGTCCTCTCTGGGGCCAACGTCCTGACTTTC
V gene: TRBV28; D gene: TRBD2; J gene: TRBJ2-7; clone size: NA; CDR3 length: 16; CDR3 protein: CASSSTGTSGTYEQYF; CDR3 DNA: TGTGCCAGCAGTTCAACCGGGACTAGCGGGACCTACGAGCAGTACTTC
V gene: TRBV10-3; D gene: TRBD2; J gene: TRBJ2-7; clone size: NA; CDR3 length: 14; CDR3 protein: CAITASGSGYEQYF; CDR3 DNA: TGTGCCATCACCGCGAGCGGGAGTGGCTACGAGCAGTACTTC
V gene: TRBV5-1; D gene: NA; J gene: TRBJ1-2; clone size: few; CDR3 length: 16; CDR3 protein: CASSLGVTERNYGYTF; CDR3 DNA: TGCGCCAGCAGCTTGGGGGTGACAGAACGGAACTATGGCTACACCTTC
V gene: TRBV20-1; D gene: NA; J gene: TRBJ1-2; clone size: NA; CDR3 length: 11; CDR3 protein: CSAHQNYGYTF; CDR3 DNA: TGCAGTGCGCATCAGAACTATGGCTACACCTTC
V gene: TRBV7-2; D gene: NA; J gene: TRBJ2-1; clone size: NA; CDR3 length: 12; CDR3 protein: CASSLQNDEQFF; CDR3 DNA: TGTGCCAGCAGCCTACAGAACGATGAGCAGTTCTTC
V gene: TRBV11-3; D gene: NA; J gene: TRBJ2-3; clone size: NA; CDR3 length: 14; CDR3 protein: CASSLARVSDTQYF; CDR3 DNA: TGTGCCAGCAGCTTAGCCCGGGTTTCAGATACGCAGTATTTT
V gene: TRBV9; D gene: NA; J gene: TRBJ2-3; clone size: NA; CDR3 length: 14; CDR3 protein: CASSVDSFTDTQYF; CDR3 DNA: TGTGCCAGCAGCGTGGACAGCTTCACAGATACGCAGTATTTT
V gene: TRBV29-1; D gene: NA; J gene: TRBJ1-1; clone size: NA; CDR3 length: 13; CDR3 protein: CSALAGVNTEAFF; CDR3 DNA: TGCAGCGCCCTAGCGGGGGTGAACACTGAAGCTTTCTTT
V gene: TRBV28; D gene: NA; J gene: TRBJ2-7; clone size: few; CDR3 length: 15; CDR3 protein: CASTTISGGSGEQYF; CDR3 DNA: TGTGCCAGCACAACTATTTCAGGGGGGTCCGGAGAGCAGTACTTC
V gene: TRBV11-1; D gene: NA; J gene: TRBJ2-3; clone size: NA; CDR3 length: 15; CDR3 protein: CASSLAAGSTDTQYF; CDR3 DNA: TGTGCCAGCAGCTTAGCGGCGGGAAGTACAGATACGCAGTATTTT
V gene: TRBV9; D gene: NA; J gene: TRBJ2-3; clone size: NA; CDR3 length: 13; CDR3 protein: CASSVQGPDTQYF; CDR3 DNA: TGTGCCAGCAGCGTACAGGGTCCGGATACGCAGTATTTT
V gene: TRBV7-2; D gene: NA; J gene: TRBJ1-5; clone size: once; CDR3 length: 15; CDR3 protein: CASSLSRLINQPQHF; CDR3 DNA: TGTGCCAGCAGCTTATCGCGTTTGATTAATCAGCCCCAGCATTTT
V gene: TRBV9; D gene: TRBD1; J gene: TRBJ2-7; clone size: NA; CDR3 length: 16; CDR3 protein: CASSVDLGQGADEQYF; CDR3 DNA: TGTGCCAGCAGCGTAGATTTGGGACAGGGGGCCGACGAGCAGTACTTC
V gene: TRBV6-5; D gene: NA; J gene: TRBJ2-7; clone size: NA; CDR3 length: 14; CDR3 protein: CASSLVGSSYEQYF; CDR3 DNA: TGTGCCAGCAGTTTGGTTGGCAGCTCCTACGAGCAGTACTTC
V gene: TRBV10-2; D gene: NA; J gene: TRBJ2-1; clone size: NA; CDR3 length: 14; CDR3 protein: CASSSGSSYNEQFF; CDR3 DNA: TGCGCCAGCAGTAGCGGTAGCTCCTACAATGAGCAGTTCTTC
V gene: TRBV19; D gene: TRBD1; J gene: TRBJ1-4; clone size: NA; CDR3 length: 14; CDR3 protein: CASTNTGDNEKLFF; CDR3 DNA: TGTGCCAGTACGAACACAGGGGATAATGAAAAACTGTTTTTT
V gene: TRBV5-1; D gene: TRBD2; J gene: TRBJ2-7; clone size: NA; CDR3 length: 15; CDR3 protein: CASGLGGGRSYEQYF; CDR3 DNA: TGCGCCAGCGGCCTTGGGGGGGGTCGGTCCTACGAGCAGTACTTC
V gene: TRBV5-1; D gene: NA; J gene: TRBJ1-1; clone size: NA; CDR3 length: 15; CDR3 protein: CASSGTGTLSTEAFF; CDR3 DNA: TGCGCCAGCAGCGGCACCGGGACATTGTCCACTGAAGCTTTCTTT
V gene: TRBV6-1; D gene: NA; J gene: TRBJ1-4; clone size: few; CDR3 length: 15; CDR3 protein: CASTQSGGPNEKLFF; CDR3 DNA: TGTGCCAGCACCCAATCGGGGGGGCCTAATGAAAAACTGTTTTTT
V gene: TRBV30; D gene: NA; J gene: TRBJ1-2; clone size: NA; CDR3 length: 12; CDR3 protein: CAWNRGGHGYTF; CDR3 DNA: TGTGCCTGGAACCGGGGGGGACATGGCTACACCTTC
V gene: TRBV28; D gene: TRBD1; J gene: TRBJ2-7; clone size: once; CDR3 length: 18; CDR3 protein: CASSLEGQGIPSSYEQYF; CDR3 DNA: TGTGCCAGCAGTTTGGAAGGACAGGGAATCCCGAGCTCCTACGAGCAGTACTTC
V gene: TRBV2; D gene: NA; J gene: TRBJ2-4; clone size: NA; CDR3 length: 15; CDR3 protein: CASRAPYDTKNIQYF; CDR3 DNA: TGTGCCAGCAGGGCCCCCTACGACACCAAAAACATTCAGTACTTC
V gene: TRBV27; D gene: NA; J gene: TRBJ2-6; clone size: few; CDR3 length: 17; CDR3 protein: CASSFGAGVTGANVLTF; CDR3 DNA: TGTGCCAGCAGTTTTGGGGCAGGGGTCACTGGGGCCAACGTCCTGACTTTC
V gene: TRBV4-2; D gene: TRBD2; J gene: TRBJ2-7; clone size: NA; CDR3 length: 21; CDR3 protein: CASSQASTGTSGLSVSYEQYF; CDR3 DNA: TGTGCCAGCAGCCAAGCCTCCACCGGGACTAGCGGGTTATCAGTTTCCTACGAGCAGTACTTC
V gene: TRBV30; D gene: NA; J gene: TRBJ1-4; clone size: NA; CDR3 length: 17; CDR3 protein: CASNRGGAFAPNEKLFF; CDR3 DNA: TGTGCCTCCAACAGAGGGGGTGCGTTTGCACCTAATGAAAAACTGTTTTTT
V gene: TRBV5-1; D gene: TRBD1; J gene: TRBJ2-6; clone size: NA; CDR3 length: 16; CDR3 protein: CASSSGQGSIANVLTF; CDR3 DNA: TGCGCCAGCAGCTCGGGACAGGGATCTATCGCCAACGTCCTGACTTTC
V gene: TRBV5-1; D gene: TRBD2; J gene: TRBJ2-5; clone size: NA; CDR3 length: 16; CDR3 protein: CASSPGLAGVMETQYF; CDR3 DNA: TGCGCCAGCAGCCCCGGACTAGCGGGAGTGATGGAGACCCAGTACTTC
V gene: TRBV19; D gene: NA; J gene: TRBJ2-1; clone size: few; CDR3 length: 15; CDR3 protein: CASSIGLTSYNEQFF; CDR3 DNA: TGTGCCAGTAGTATAGGCCTCACATCCTACAATGAGCAGTTCTTC
V gene: TRBV5-1; D gene: TRBD1; J gene: TRBJ2-7; clone size: NA; CDR3 length: 16; CDR3 protein: CASSLVGYDRGLEQYF; CDR3 DNA: TGCGCCAGCAGCTTGGTGGGATACGACAGGGGGCTCGAGCAGTACTTC